Listed below are T cell receptor beta chains from one sample, sequenced in a study of blood T cells in healthy people across ages. TCRdb ran MiXCR on the 5' RACE reads and lists one entry per CDR3 protein. This sample has hundreds of thousands of distinct CDR3 sequences; roughly 30% occur once, and the top ten carry about 15%. Sequencing used blood. These receptors originate from a woman of 80 years or more in good health. The CDR3 runs from the conserved cysteine through the conserved F or W. A D gene is named only where the DNA matches it firmly. Clone size is stated in some rows and not others, as once, few, many or a class when expanded.

size,J,V,D,DNA,CDR3
NA,TRBJ1-1,TRBV5-1,TRBD1,TGCGCCAGCAGCTTGACGAGGGGGCTCACTGAAGCTTTCTTT,CASSLTRGLTEAFF
many,TRBJ2-5,TRBV20-1,TRBD2,TGCAGTGGACTAGCGGGGGCCGAGGAGACCCAGTACTTC,CSGLAGAEETQYF
few,TRBJ1-1,TRBV6-1,NA,TGTGCCAGCAGTCCCTTCAGGAAAGTGAACACTGAAGCTTTCTTT,CASSPFRKVNTEAFF
many,TRBJ1-1,TRBV15,NA,TGTGCCACCAGCAGATTTAGCGGTGAAGCTTTCTTT,CATSRFSGEAFF
many,TRBJ1-2,TRBV7-9,NA,TGTGCCAGCAGCTCACAGGGACCGAATGGCTACACCTTC,CASSSQGPNGYTF
few,TRBJ1-5,TRBV20-1,NA,TGCAGTGCCACACCTCTCCAGGGATCTGCAGGTCAGCCCCAGCATTTT,CSATPLQGSAGQPQHF
once,TRBJ1-1,TRBV5-5,NA,TGTGCCAGCAGCTTGGCCATAGGGTGGAACACTGAAGCTTTCTTT,CASSLAIGWNTEAFF
NA,TRBJ2-7,TRBV6-5,TRBD2,TGTGCCAGCAGATTAGGACTAGCGGGGGCCAACCGCAATGAGCAGTACTTC,CASRLGLAGANRNEQYF
many,TRBJ2-1,TRBV20-1,TRBD2,TGCAGTGCCCTTGGGAGGGCGCTGTACAATGAGCAGTTCTTC,CSALGRALYNEQFF
many,TRBJ2-5,TRBV3-1,TRBD2,TGTGCCAGCAGCCAAGCTCCGGCGGGGGGGCAGTACTTC,CASSQAPAGGQYF
many,TRBJ2-1,TRBV10-3,TRBD2,TGTGCCATCAGTGGGGATATAGCGGGGGGGGGGTCGGAGCAGTTCTTC,CAISGDIAGGGSEQFF
NA,TRBJ2-3,TRBV6-2/TRBV6-3,TRBD1,TGTGCCAGCAGTCGGGACAGGGGCCCAACAGATACGCAGTATTTT,CASSRDRGPTDTQYF
many,TRBJ2-1,TRBV3-1,TRBD2,TGTGCCAGCAGCCAGGCTAGCGGGGGGGCAGGGAATGAGCAGTTCTTC,CASSQASGGAGNEQFF
many,TRBJ2-7,TRBV2,NA,TGTGCCAGCAGCCTAACTACGACCGGGATGTCCTACGAGCAGTACTTC,CASSLTTTGMSYEQYF
many,TRBJ2-4,TRBV7-2,NA,TGTGCCAGTTTCGGGACACAAAACATTCAGTACTTC,CASFGTQNIQYF
many,TRBJ2-7,TRBV18,NA,TGTGCCAGCTCACTCCAGACAGGACCTACGGGGGAGCAGTACTTC,CASSLQTGPTGEQYF
many,TRBJ2-7,TRBV5-5,NA,TGTGCCAGCAGCCAAGTCGGGGGACTCGGCACCTACGAGCAGTACTTC,CASSQVGGLGTYEQYF
few,TRBJ1-3,TRBV4-3,TRBD1,TGCGCCAGCAGCCAAAACAGGGGCAGCCGCTCTGGAAACACCATATATTTT,CASSQNRGSRSGNTIYF
few,TRBJ2-2,TRBV5-1,NA,TGCGCCAGCAGCTTGGCCCTCAAACAGGGTGCGAACACCGGGGAGCGGTTTTTT,CASSLALKQGANTGERFF
many,TRBJ2-7,TRBV28,NA,TGTGCCAGCAGTTTGACCCGAGCAGAGCAGTACTTC,CASSLTRAEQYF
many,TRBJ2-7,TRBV15,TRBD2,TGTGCCACCAGCAGTTTGGGCGGGGGGCTAGACGAGCAGTACTTC,CATSSLGGGLDEQYF
NA,TRBJ1-4,TRBV28,NA,TGTGCCAGCAGTCCGGTGGGGCAGCCAGTTAATGAAAAACTGTTTTTT,CASSPVGQPVNEKLFF
many,TRBJ1-1,TRBV12-3/TRBV12-4,NA,TGTGCCAGCTCCCAGCCCGGGGGTGAAGCTTTCTTT,CASSQPGGEAFF
many,TRBJ2-1,TRBV7-2,NA,TGTGCCAGCAGCCCCAAAACGGGGGGCGCGGTGAGTGAGCAGTTCTTC,CASSPKTGGAVSEQFF
NA,TRBJ2-1,TRBV7-9,NA,TGTGCCAGCAGCATCTACTCCAGTGAGCAGTTCTTC,CASSIYSSEQFF
many,TRBJ2-5,TRBV7-8,NA,TGTGCCAGCAGCCAGGGGGGGGGGGTAGAAGAGACCCAGTACTTC,CASSQGGGVEETQYF
NA,TRBJ1-4,TRBV12-3/TRBV12-4,NA,TGTGCCAGCAGACCTGCTGGGGCAGGGGAAAAACTGTTTTTT,CASRPAGAGEKLFF
few,TRBJ2-3,TRBV6-4,NA,TGTGCCAGCAGTGACTCGCAGTTGGATGGGTCAGATACGCAGTATTTT,CASSDSQLDGSDTQYF
few,TRBJ1-2,TRBV30,TRBD1,TGTGCCTGGAGTGTACGGGCAGGGGGAGGGTATGGCTACACCTTC,CAWSVRAGGGYGYTF
few,TRBJ1-1,TRBV5-6,NA,TGTGCCAGCAGCCACCAGGGGTTCACTGAAGCTTTCTTT,CASSHQGFTEAFF
NA,TRBJ2-4,TRBV6-5,NA,TGTGCCAGCAGTTACCTCGGGGACAATGAGCAGTACTTC,CASSYLGDNEQYF
many,TRBJ2-3,TRBV5-1,TRBD1,TGCGCCAGCAGCCTGGGTATCCGGACAGGGGGGACAGATACGCAGTATTTT,CASSLGIRTGGTDTQYF